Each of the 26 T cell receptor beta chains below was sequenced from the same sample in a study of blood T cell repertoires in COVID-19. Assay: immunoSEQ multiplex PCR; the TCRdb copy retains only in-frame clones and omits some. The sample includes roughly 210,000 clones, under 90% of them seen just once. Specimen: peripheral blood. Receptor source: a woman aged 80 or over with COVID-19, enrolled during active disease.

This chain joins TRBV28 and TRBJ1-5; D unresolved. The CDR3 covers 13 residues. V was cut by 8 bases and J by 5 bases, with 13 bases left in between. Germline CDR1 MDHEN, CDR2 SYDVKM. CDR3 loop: CASFSTFDQPQHF. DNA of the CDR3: TGTGCCAGCTTTTCGACATTCGATCAGCCCCAGCATTTT.

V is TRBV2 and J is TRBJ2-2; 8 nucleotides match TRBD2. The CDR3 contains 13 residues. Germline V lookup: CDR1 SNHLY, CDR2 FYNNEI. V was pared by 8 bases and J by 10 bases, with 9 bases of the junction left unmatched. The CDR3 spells CASAPGLVMELFF. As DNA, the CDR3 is TGTGCCAGCGCCCCGGGACTAGTCATGGAGCTGTTTTTT.

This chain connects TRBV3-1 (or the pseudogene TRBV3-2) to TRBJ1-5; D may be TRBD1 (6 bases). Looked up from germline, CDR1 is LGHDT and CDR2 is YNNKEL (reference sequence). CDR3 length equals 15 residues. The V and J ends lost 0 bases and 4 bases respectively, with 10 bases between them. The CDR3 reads CASSQDERGNQPQHF. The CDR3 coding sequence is TGTGCCAGCAGCCAAGATGAAAGGGGGAATCAGCCCCAGCATTTT.

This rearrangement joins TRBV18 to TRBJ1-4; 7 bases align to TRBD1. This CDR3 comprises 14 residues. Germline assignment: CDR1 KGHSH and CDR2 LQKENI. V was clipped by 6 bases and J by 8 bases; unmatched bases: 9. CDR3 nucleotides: TGTGCCAGCTCCCAATCAGGGGGAGGAGAAAAACTGTTTTTT. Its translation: CASSQSGGGEKLFF.

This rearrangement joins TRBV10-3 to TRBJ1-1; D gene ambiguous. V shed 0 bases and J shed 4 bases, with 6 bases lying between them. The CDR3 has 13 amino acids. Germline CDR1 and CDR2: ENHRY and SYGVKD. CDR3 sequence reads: CAISESGGTEAFF. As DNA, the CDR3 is TGTGCCATCAGTGAGTCGGGAGGCACTGAAGCTTTCTTT.

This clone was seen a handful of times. In DNA form, the CDR3 reads TGCGCCAGCAACCAAGGGGGAGATTTCTACGAGCAGTACTTC. Residues: CASNQGGDFYEQYF. The J gene is TRBJ2-7, the V gene TRBV5-1, with D tentatively TRBD1 (6 bases). Germline values: CDR1 SGHRS, CDR2 YFSETQ. V lost 6 bases to trimming and J lost 3 bases, with 16 bases between them. CDR3 length: 14 amino acids.

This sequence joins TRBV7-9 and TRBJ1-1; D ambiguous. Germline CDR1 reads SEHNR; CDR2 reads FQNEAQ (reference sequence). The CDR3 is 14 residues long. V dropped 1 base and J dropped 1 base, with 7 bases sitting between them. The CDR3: CASSLVLANTEAFF. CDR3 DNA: TGTGCCAGCAGCTTAGTTCTAGCGAACACTGAAGCTTTCTTT.

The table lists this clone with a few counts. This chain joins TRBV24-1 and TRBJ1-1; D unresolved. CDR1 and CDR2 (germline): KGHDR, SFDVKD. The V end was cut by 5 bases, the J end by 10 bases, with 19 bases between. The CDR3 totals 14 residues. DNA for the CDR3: TGTGCCACCAGTGCCACTAGTGGTGGGCGCGGAGCTTTCTTT. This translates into CATSATSGGRGAFF.

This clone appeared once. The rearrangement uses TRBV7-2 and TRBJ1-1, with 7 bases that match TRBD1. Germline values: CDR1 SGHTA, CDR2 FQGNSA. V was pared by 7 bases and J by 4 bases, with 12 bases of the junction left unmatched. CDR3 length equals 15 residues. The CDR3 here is CASMKGGQGGTEAFF. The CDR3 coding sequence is TGTGCCAGCATGAAAGGGGGCCAGGGGGGCACTGAAGCTTTCTTT.

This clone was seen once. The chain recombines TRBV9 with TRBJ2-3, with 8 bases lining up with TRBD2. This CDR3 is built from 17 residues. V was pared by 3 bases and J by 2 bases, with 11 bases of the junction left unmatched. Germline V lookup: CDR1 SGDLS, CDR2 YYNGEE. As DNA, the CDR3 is TGTGCCAGCAGCGAGGGACTAGGGCGGGGATTCACAGATACGCAGTATTTT. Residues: CASSEGLGRGFTDTQYF.

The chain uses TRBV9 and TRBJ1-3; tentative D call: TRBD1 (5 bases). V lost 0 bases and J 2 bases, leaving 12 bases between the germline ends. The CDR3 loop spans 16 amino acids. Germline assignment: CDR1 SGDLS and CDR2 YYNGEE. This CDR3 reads CASSVDAPGTGNTIYF. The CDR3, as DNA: TGTGCCAGCAGCGTAGATGCCCCAGGGACTGGAAACACCATATATTTT.

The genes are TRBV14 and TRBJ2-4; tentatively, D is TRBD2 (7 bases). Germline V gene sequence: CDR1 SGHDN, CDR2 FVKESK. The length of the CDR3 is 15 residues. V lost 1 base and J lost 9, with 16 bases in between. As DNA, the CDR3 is TGTGCCAGCAGCCAAGCACGCGGGGGCGGGTCCATTCAGTACTTC. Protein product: CASSQARGGGSIQYF.

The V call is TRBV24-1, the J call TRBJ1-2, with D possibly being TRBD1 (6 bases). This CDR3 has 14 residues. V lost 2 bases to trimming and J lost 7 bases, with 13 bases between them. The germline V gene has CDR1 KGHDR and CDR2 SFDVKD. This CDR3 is CATSDYNRESGYTF. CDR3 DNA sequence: TGTGCCACCAGTGATTATAACAGGGAGTCTGGCTACACCTTC.

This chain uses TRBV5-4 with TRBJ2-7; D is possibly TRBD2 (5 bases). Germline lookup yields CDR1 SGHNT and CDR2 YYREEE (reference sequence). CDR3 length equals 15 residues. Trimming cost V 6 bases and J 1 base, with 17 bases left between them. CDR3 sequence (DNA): TGTGCCAGCACCTCAGTCGGCAGACTATCCTACGAGCAGTACTTC. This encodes CASTSVGRLSYEQYF.

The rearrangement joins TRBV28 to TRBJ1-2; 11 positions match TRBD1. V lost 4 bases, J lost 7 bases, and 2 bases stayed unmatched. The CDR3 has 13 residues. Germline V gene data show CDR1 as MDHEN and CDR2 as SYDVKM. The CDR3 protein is CASSSGQGGGYTF. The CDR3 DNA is TGTGCCAGCAGTTCGGGACAGGGGGGTGGCTACACCTTC.

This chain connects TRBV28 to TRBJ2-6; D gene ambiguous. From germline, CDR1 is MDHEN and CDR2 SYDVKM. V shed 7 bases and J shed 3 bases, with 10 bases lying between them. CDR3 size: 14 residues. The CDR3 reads CASTEAGGANVLTF. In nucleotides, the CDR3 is TGTGCCAGCACTGAGGCTGGTGGGGCCAACGTCCTGACTTTC.

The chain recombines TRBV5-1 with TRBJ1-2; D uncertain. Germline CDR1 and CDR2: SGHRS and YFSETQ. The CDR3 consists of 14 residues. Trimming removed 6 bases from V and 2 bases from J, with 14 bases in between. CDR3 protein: CASTREGKNYGYTF. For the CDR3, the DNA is TGCGCCAGCACCCGGGAAGGGAAGAACTATGGCTACACCTTC.

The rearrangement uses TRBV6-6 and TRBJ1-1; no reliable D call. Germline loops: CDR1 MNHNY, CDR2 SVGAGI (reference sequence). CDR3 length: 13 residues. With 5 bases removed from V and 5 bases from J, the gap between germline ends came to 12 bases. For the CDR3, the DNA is TGTGCCAGCAGTCGCCTAGAAGGAACTGAAGCTTTCTTT. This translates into CASSRLEGTEAFF.

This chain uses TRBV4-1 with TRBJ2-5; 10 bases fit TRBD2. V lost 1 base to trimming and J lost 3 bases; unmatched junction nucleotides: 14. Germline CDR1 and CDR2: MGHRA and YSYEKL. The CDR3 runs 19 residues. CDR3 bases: TGCGCCAGCAGCCAAGCCAAGAGCAATAGCGGGGGGCCTGAAGAGACCCAGTACTTC. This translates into CASSQAKSNSGGPEETQYF.

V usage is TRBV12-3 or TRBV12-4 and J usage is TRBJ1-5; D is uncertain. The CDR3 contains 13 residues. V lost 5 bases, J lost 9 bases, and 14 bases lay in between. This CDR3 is CASSLPAPGPQHF. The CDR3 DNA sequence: TGTGCCAGCAGTCTCCCGGCTCCGGGGCCCCAGCATTTT.

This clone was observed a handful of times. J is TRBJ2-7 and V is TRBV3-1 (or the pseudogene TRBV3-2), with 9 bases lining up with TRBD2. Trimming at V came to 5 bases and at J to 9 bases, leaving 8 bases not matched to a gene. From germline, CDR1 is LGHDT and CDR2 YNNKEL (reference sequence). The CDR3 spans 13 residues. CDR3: CASSSGSGGAQYV. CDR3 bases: TGTGCCAGCAGCAGTGGTAGCGGGGGAGCGCAGTACGTC.

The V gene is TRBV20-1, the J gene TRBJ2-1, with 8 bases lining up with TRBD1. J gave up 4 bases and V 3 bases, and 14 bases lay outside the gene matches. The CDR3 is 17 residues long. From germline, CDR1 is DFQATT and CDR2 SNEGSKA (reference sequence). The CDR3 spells CSASGGTGPPKYNEQFF. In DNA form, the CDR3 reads TGCAGTGCTAGTGGGGGGACAGGTCCCCCCAAATACAATGAGCAGTTCTTC.

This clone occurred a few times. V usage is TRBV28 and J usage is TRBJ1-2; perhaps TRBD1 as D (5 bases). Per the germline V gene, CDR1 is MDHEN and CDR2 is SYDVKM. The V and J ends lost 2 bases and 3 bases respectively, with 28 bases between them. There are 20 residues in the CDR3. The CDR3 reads CASSLRGRGTSNLRHYGYTF. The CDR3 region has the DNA TGTGCCAGCAGTTTAAGGGGCCGCGGGACGTCCAATCTCCGGCACTATGGCTACACCTTC.

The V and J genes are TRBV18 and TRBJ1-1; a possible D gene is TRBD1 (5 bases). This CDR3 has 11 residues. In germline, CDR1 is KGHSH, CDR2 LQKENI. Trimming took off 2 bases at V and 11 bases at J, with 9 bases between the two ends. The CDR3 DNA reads TGTGCCAGCTCACCAGGGGCAGAGGCTTTCTTT. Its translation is CASSPGAEAFF.

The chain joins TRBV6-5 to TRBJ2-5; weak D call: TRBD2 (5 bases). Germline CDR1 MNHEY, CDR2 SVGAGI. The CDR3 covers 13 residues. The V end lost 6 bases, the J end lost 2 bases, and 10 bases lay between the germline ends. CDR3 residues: CASRARGQETQYF. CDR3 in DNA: TGTGCCAGCAGGGCTCGCGGGCAAGAGACCCAGTACTTC.

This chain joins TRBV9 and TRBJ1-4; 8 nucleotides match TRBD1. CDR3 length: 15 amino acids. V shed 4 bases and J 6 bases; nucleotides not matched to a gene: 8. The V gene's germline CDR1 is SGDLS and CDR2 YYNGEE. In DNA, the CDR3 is TGTGCCAGCAGCCCTACCGACAGGGGTGATGAAAAACTGTTTTTT. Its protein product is CASSPTDRGDEKLFF.